Shown below are 7 T cell receptor beta chains from a single sample sequenced in a study of T cells in Graves' hyperthyroidism and ophthalmopathy. RNA transcripts gave rise to amplified TCR beta CDR3 regions. Primed by the HTBI set, a first-round RT-PCR was run on the TCR CDR3. TCRdb ran MiXCR on the multiplex PCR reads and lists one entry per CDR3 protein. The sample lists 500,000 to 750,000 distinct CDR3 sequences, roughly 50% seen once, with around 7.7% in the top ten. Source material: peripheral blood or thyroid tissue (not recorded which). The source of these receptors is a woman aged 18-29 years with Graves' hyperthyroidism.

This clonotype was seen once. V is TRBV4-1 and J is TRBJ2-2; weak D call: TRBD1 (6 bases). This CDR3 is built from 15 residues. The V gene's germline CDR1 is MGHRA and CDR2 YSYEKL. V was shortened by 4 bases and J by 6 bases, with 15 bases between the two germline ends. CDR3 nucleotides: TGCGCCAGCAGCCGTCAGGGGCCCCAATCCGGGGAGCTGTTTTTT. Amino acid sequence: CASSRQGPQSGELFF.

This clonotype was recorded only once. The chain uses TRBV5-1 and TRBJ2-3; unclear D gene. Germline assignment: CDR1 SGHRS and CDR2 YFSETQ. The CDR3 is 15 amino acids. V lost 4 bases to trimming and J lost 0 bases, with 12 bases between them. CDR3: CASSLSRTSTDTQYF. Written as DNA, the CDR3 is TGCGCCAGCAGCCTCTCTAGAACTAGCACAGATACGCAGTATTTT.

This clonotype was picked up many times. The gene calls are TRBV12-3 or TRBV12-4 and TRBJ2-7; 7 bases agree with TRBD2. The junction had 7 bases not matched to a gene; V was cut back by 5 bases and J by 6 bases. The CDR3 has 13 residues. The CDR3 nucleotides read TGTGCCAGCAGTACTGCGGGCGGGAGCGAGCAGTACTTC. Protein sequence: CASSTAGGSEQYF.

The chain combines TRBV24-1 with TRBJ2-5; TRBD1 agrees at 10 bases. Germline assignment: CDR1 KGHDR and CDR2 SFDVKD. Trimming took 4 bases from V and 3 from J; bases not matched to a gene: 4. The CDR3 runs 15 residues. The CDR3 coding sequence is TGTGCCACCAGTGAAACCGGGACAGGGGAAGAGACCCAGTACTTC. Translated: CATSETGTGEETQYF.

This clonotype was picked up many times. V usage is TRBV29-1 and J usage is TRBJ1-2; TRBD1 is a possible D gene (6 bases). CDR3 size: 11 residues. Per germline, CDR1 SQVTM and CDR2 ANQGSEA. V was pared by 5 bases and J by 6 bases, with 10 bases between. CDR3 DNA sequence: TGCAGCGTTACGAACAGGGATGGCTACACCTTC. Its translation: CSVTNRDGYTF.

This clonotype came up many times. The chain employs TRBV19 and TRBJ1-5; tentative D call: TRBD1 (6 bases). Germline CDR1 is LNHDA and CDR2 is SQIVND (reference sequence). The V end lost 6 bases, the J end lost 0 bases, and 12 bases lay between the germline ends. CDR3 length equals 15 residues. CDR3 in amino acids: CASRFQGYSNQPQHF. CDR3 sequence (DNA): TGTGCCAGTAGATTCCAGGGGTATAGCAATCAGCCCCAGCATTTT.

This clonotype appeared many times. V usage is TRBV5-6 and J usage is TRBJ1-3, with D possibly TRBD1 on 5 matching bases. The germline CDR1 and CDR2 sequences are SGHDT and YYEEEE. Trimming cost V 0 bases and J 4 bases, with 11 bases left between them. This CDR3 spans 15 amino acids. Written as DNA, the CDR3 is TGTGCCAGCAGCTTGGCTCAGGGCATCGGAAACACCATATATTTT. Translated, it gives CASSLAQGIGNTIYF.